Listed below are T cell receptor beta chains from one sample, sequenced in a study of response to subunit inactivated influenza vaccine. TCRdb fed the RT-PCR reads into MiXCR, producing one record per CDR3 protein. The profile shows a few hundred thousand distinct CDR3 sequences, less than 7.5% of them singletons. The input for sequencing was PBMCs from blood, taken around 25 months after vaccination. These receptors all come from a man between 50 and 70 years old who received an inactivated influenza vaccine. Both conserved end residues are part of each CDR3. D genes are given only for firm matches. Size tells how often a clone was seen (once, few, many) or the class of an expanded clone, and some rows leave it out.

clone_size	cdr3_length	v_call	j_call	d_call	cdr3_nt	cdr3_aa
many	14	TRBV5-1	TRBJ2-2	-	TGCGCCAGCAGCTTGAATCGAAACACCGGGGAGCTGTTTTTT	CASSLNRNTGELFF
many	14	TRBV6-5	TRBJ1-2	-	TGTGCCAGCAGTTACGGGCCAACAGGCCGTGGCTACACCTTC	CASSYGPTGRGYTF
many	14	TRBV5-1	TRBJ2-7	TRBD1	TGCGCCAGCAGCTTGGGACAGGGAAGTGACGAGCAGTACTTC	CASSLGQGSDEQYF
-	14	TRBV27	TRBJ2-3	-	TGTGCCAGCAGTTTCCTACTCGGGGCGGATACGCAGTATTTT	CASSFLLGADTQYF
many	16	TRBV4-3	TRBJ2-1	TRBD2	TGCGCCAGCAGCCAGAGATCAGCGGGAGTCAACAATGAGCAGTTCTTC	CASSQRSAGVNNEQFF
-	17	TRBV18	TRBJ2-4	TRBD2	TGTGCCAGCTCACCACCGGGTCGGCGGGGGACCAAAAACATTCAGTACTTC	CASSPPGRRGTKNIQYF
few	14	TRBV9	TRBJ2-5	-	TGTGCCAGCAGCGTCGGGACTCTACAAGAGACCCAGTACTTC	CASSVGTLQETQYF
many	15	TRBV4-3	TRBJ2-1	-	TGCGCCAGCAGCCTAGAAAGGCTAGCCTACAATGAGCAGTTCTTC	CASSLERLAYNEQFF
-	17	TRBV18	TRBJ1-1	TRBD1	TGTGCCAGCTCACCACCGGGTAGGGGGCTGGGTCAGACTGAAGCTTTCTTT	CASSPPGRGLGQTEAFF
-	16	TRBV27	TRBJ1-5	-	TGTGCCAGCAGTTTATTCGTCCCGGGAGCGGGTCAGCCCCAGCATTTT	CASSLFVPGAGQPQHF
few	18	TRBV6-5	TRBJ2-2	-	TGTGCCAGCAGTTACTCAGAAGCCTCAAGGACGAACACCGGGGAGCTGTTTTTT	CASSYSEASRTNTGELFF
-	13	TRBV7-9	TRBJ2-1	TRBD2	TGTGCCAGCAGCTTAGCCTCACTAGCGGAGCAGTTCTTC	CASSLASLAEQFF
-	15	TRBV4-1	TRBJ2-7	-	TGCGCCAGCAGCCAGGCACTCCTGGGGAGGAACGAGCAGTACTTC	CASSQALLGRNEQYF
few	18	TRBV3-1	TRBJ1-6	TRBD1	TGTGCCAGCAGCCCCCGCCCTCCCCATACAGGGGGTTACTCACCCCTCCACTTT	CASSPRPPHTGGYSPLHF
-	13	TRBV20-1	TRBJ1-1	TRBD1	TGCAGTGCTGGACAGGGGCCGGGGACTGAAGCTTTCTTT	CSAGQGPGTEAFF
-	14	TRBV7-9	TRBJ1-4	-	TGTGCCAGCAGCCGGGGACTGGATAATGAAAAACTGTTTTTT	CASSRGLDNEKLFF
-	13	TRBV2	TRBJ2-3	-	TGTGCCAGCAAAGTAAGGGGCACAGATACGCAGTATTTT	CASKVRGTDTQYF
few	14	TRBV29-1	TRBJ2-3	-	TGCAGCGTTGGGCTCCGGGGGAGCACAGATACGCAGTATTTT	CSVGLRGSTDTQYF
few	21	TRBV5-6	TRBJ2-6	TRBD1	TGTGCCAGCAGCCCGCCGGCCGGGACAGGGCCCTCTCTTATGGGGGCCAACGTCCTGACTTTC	CASSPPAGTGPSLMGANVLTF
few	12	TRBV7-6	TRBJ2-1	-	TGTGCCAGCAGCTTCACAAACAATGAGCAGTTCTTC	CASSFTNNEQFF
-	15	TRBV27	TRBJ1-6	-	TGTGCCAGCAGTTTATCGAAGGGAAGGAATTCACCCCTCCACTTT	CASSLSKGRNSPLHF